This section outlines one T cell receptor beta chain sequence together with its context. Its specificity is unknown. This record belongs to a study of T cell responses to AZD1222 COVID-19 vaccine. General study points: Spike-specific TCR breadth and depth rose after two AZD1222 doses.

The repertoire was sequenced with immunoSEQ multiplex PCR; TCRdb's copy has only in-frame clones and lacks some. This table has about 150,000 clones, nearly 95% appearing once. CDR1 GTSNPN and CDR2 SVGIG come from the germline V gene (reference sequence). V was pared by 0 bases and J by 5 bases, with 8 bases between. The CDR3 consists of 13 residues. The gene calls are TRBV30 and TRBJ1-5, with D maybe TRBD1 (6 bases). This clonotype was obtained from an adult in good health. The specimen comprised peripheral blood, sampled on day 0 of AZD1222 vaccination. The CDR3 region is CAWSVTGHQPQHF. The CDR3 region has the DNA TGTGCCTGGAGTGTAACAGGGCATCAGCCCCAGCATTTT.